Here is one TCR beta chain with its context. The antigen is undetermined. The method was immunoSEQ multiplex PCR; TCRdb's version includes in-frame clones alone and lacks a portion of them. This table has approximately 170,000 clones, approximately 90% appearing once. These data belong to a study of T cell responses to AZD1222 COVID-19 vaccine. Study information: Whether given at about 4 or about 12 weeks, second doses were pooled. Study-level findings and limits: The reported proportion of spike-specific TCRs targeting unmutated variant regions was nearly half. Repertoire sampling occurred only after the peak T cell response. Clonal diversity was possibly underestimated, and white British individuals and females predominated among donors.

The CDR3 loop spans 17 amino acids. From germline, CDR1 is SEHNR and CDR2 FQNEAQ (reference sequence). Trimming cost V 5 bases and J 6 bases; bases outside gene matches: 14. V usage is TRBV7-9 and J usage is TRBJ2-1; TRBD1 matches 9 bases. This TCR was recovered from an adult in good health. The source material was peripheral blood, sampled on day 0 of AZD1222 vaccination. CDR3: CASSGDWGQGPRNEQFF. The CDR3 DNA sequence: TGTGCCAGCAGCGGAGATTGGGGACAGGGACCCCGCAATGAGCAGTTCTTC.